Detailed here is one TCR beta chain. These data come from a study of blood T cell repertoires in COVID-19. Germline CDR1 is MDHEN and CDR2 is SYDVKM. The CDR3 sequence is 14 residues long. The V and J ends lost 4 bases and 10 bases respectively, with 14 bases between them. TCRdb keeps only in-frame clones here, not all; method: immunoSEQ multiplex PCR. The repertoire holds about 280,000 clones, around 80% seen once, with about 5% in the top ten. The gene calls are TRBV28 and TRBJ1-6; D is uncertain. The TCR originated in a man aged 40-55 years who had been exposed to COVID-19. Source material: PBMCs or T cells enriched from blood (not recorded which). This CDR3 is CASSYTPTRSPLHF. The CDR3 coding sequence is TGTGCCAGCAGTTATACCCCTACTAGGTCACCCCTCCACTTT. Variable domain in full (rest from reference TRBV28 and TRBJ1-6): DVKVTQSSRYLVKRTGEKVFLECVQDMDHENMFWYRQDPGLGLRLIYFSYDVKMKEKGDIPEGYSVSREKKERFSLILESASTNQTSMYLCASSYTPTRSPLHFGNGTRLTVT.